What follows is one T cell receptor beta chain and its context. The antigen is undetermined. The data derive from a study of cytomegalovirus exposure and HLA in healthy donors. Notes on the study in general: Reported performance of the classifier showed diagnosis of cytomegalovirus status with high specificity and sensitivity.

The CDR3 extends over 19 amino acids. The germline V gene has CDR1 SGDLS and CDR2 YYNGEE. Trimming cost V 4 bases and J 0 bases, with 25 bases left between them. Produced via immunoSEQ multiplex PCR; TCRdb's table is partial and in-frame only. The sample shows about 110,000 clones, over 75% of them seen only once. This clonotype was sampled from a woman aged 18-30 years in good health and CMV-seronegative. The material sequenced was PBMCs. The rearrangement links TRBV9 to TRBJ1-1; D ambiguous. The DNA of the CDR3 is TGTGCCAGCAGCCACCCCCGGGATGAGGGCCCCCAGATGAACACTGAAGCTTTCTTT. Protein: CASSHPRDEGPQMNTEAFF. The variable domain in full, with the rest retrieved from reference TRBV9 and TRBJ1-1, is DSGVTQTPKHLITATGQRVTLRCSPRSGDLSVYWYQQSLDQGLQFLIQYYNGEERAKGNILERFSAQQFPDLHSELNLSSLELGDSALYFCASSHPRDEGPQMNTEAFFGQGTRLTVV.